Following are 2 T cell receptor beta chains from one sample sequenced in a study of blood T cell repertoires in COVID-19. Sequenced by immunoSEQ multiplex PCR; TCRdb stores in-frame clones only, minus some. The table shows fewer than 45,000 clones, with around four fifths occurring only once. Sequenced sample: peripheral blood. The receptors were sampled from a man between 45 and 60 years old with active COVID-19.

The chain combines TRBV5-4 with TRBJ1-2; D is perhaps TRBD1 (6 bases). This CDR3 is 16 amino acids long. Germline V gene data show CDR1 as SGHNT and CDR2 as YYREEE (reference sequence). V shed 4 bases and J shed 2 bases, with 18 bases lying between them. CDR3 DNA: TGTGCCAGCAGCGGTACAGGGCCGGGCTTAAACTATGGCTACACCTTC. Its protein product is CASSGTGPGLNYGYTF. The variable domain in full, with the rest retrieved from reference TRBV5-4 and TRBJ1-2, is ETGVTQSPTHLIKTRGQQVTLRCSSQSGHNTVSWYQQALGQGPQFIFQYYREEENGRGNFPPRFSGLQFPNYSSELNVNALELDDSALYLCASSGTGPGLNYGYTFGSGTRLTVV.

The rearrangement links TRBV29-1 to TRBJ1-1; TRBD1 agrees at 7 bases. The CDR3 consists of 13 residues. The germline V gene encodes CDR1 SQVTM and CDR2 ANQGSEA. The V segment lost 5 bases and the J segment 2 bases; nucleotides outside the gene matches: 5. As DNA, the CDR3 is TGCAGCGTTACGCGGGACAGCAACACTGAAGCTTTCTTT. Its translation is CSVTRDSNTEAFF.